This is a list of T cell receptor beta chains from one sample in a study of vaccination effects on CD4 cells after COVID-19. Their recognized antigens are unknown. Profiled with immunoSEQ multiplex PCR; TCRdb holds only in-frame clones, not every one. The table shows around 50,000 clones, with 76% occurring only once. The sample in question was CD4+ T cells from PBMCs cultured with HIV peptides, obtained before COVID-19 vaccination. These receptors were taken from a human donor who had a prior SARS-CoV-2 infection. Both conserved end residues are part of each CDR3. The order of the fields is V gene, D gene, clone size, J gene, CDR3 DNA, CDR3 protein. The D gene is left open where the match is weak. The size field is filled for only some rows; it gives once, few, many or a size class.

V gene: TRBV4-3
D gene: TRBD1
clone size: NA
J gene: TRBJ1-2
CDR3 DNA: TGCGCCAGCAGCCAAGATGTGACCCGGGACAGGGGGCTCGGCTACACCTTC
CDR3 protein: CASSQDVTRDRGLGYTF

V gene: TRBV5-1
D gene: TRBD2
clone size: NA
J gene: TRBJ2-1
CDR3 DNA: TGCGCCAGCAGCTTAAACATGCTAGCGGGAGGTGAGCAGTTCTTC
CDR3 protein: CASSLNMLAGGEQFF

V gene: TRBV7-9
D gene: NA
clone size: NA
J gene: TRBJ1-2
CDR3 DNA: TGTGCCAGCAGCTTAACTGGGGAGAGTGGCTACACCTTC
CDR3 protein: CASSLTGESGYTF

V gene: TRBV7-2
D gene: NA
clone size: NA
J gene: TRBJ2-1
CDR3 DNA: TGTGCCAGCAGCTTTACTTTGGGACACTTCATGAATGAGCAGTTCTTC
CDR3 protein: CASSFTLGHFMNEQFF

V gene: TRBV11-1
D gene: TRBD1
clone size: NA
J gene: TRBJ2-7
CDR3 DNA: TGTGCCAGCAGCGTCCGGACAGGGAACGAGCAGTACTTC
CDR3 protein: CASSVRTGNEQYF

V gene: TRBV6-5
D gene: NA
clone size: NA
J gene: TRBJ2-3
CDR3 DNA: TGTGCCAGCAAGGCTAGCCCTCCAGATACGCAGTATTTT
CDR3 protein: CASKASPPDTQYF

V gene: TRBV3-1/TRBV3-2
D gene: TRBD2
clone size: NA
J gene: TRBJ2-1
CDR3 DNA: TGTGCCAGCAATCGGGGTAGCGGGAGCTCCTACAATGAGCAGTTCTTC
CDR3 protein: CASNRGSGSSYNEQFF

V gene: TRBV10-3
D gene: NA
clone size: NA
J gene: TRBJ1-2
CDR3 DNA: TGTGCCATCAGTGAGGGGAACCCTAACTATGGCTACACCTTC
CDR3 protein: CAISEGNPNYGYTF

V gene: TRBV2
D gene: TRBD2
clone size: NA
J gene: TRBJ2-5
CDR3 DNA: TGTGCCAGCAGGGAACTAGCGAACCAAGAGACCCAGTACTTC
CDR3 protein: CASRELANQETQYF

V gene: TRBV6-2/TRBV6-3
D gene: NA
clone size: NA
J gene: TRBJ1-2
CDR3 DNA: TGTGCCAGCAGTTACCGCCGACAGTTGACAGCTAACTATGGCTACACCTTC
CDR3 protein: CASSYRRQLTANYGYTF

V gene: TRBV7-3
D gene: TRBD1
clone size: NA
J gene: TRBJ2-1
CDR3 DNA: TGTGCCAGCAGCCGGGACAGGGTTACGAATGAGCAGTTCTTC
CDR3 protein: CASSRDRVTNEQFF

V gene: TRBV7-8
D gene: TRBD2
clone size: NA
J gene: TRBJ2-5
CDR3 DNA: TGTGCCAGCAGCCGAGGGGAGTGGGGACTACAAGAGACCCAGTACTTC
CDR3 protein: CASSRGEWGLQETQYF

V gene: TRBV5-4
D gene: TRBD1
clone size: NA
J gene: TRBJ1-5
CDR3 DNA: TGTGCCAGCAGCCGGGACCCACAACAGGGGACGCAGCCCCAGCATTTT
CDR3 protein: CASSRDPQQGTQPQHF

V gene: TRBV12-3/TRBV12-4
D gene: NA
clone size: NA
J gene: TRBJ2-3
CDR3 DNA: TGTGCCAGCAGGCCCACCGCAACAGATACGCAGTATTTT
CDR3 protein: CASRPTATDTQYF

V gene: TRBV7-2
D gene: NA
clone size: few
J gene: TRBJ2-1
CDR3 DNA: TGTGCCAGCAGCCCAGGGACCTACAATGAGCAGTTCTTC
CDR3 protein: CASSPGTYNEQFF

V gene: TRBV29-1
D gene: NA
clone size: few
J gene: TRBJ2-7
CDR3 DNA: TGCAGCGTTATGCTGGGATTCTACGAGCAGTACTTC
CDR3 protein: CSVMLGFYEQYF